These 30 T cell receptor beta chains share one sample of origin, sequenced in a study of shared clonotypes between healthy human individuals. Using immunoSEQ multiplex PCR, the repertoire was profiled, and TCRdb retains in-frame clones only, with some absent. The sample carries 1.4 million to 1.5 million clones, roughly 96% recorded once. The sequencing input was naive CD4+ T cells sorted from blood. Noted subset: CD45RA+ positively selected. These receptors were obtained from a man aged 30-40 years in good health.

The chain employs TRBV21-1 and TRBJ1-4. TRBV21-1 is assigned pseudogene status. The CDR3 length is 18 residues. The CDR3 region is CASSNSGTEVATNEKLFF. CDR3 bases: TGTGCCAGCAGCAACTCCGGGACGGAGGTTGCAACTAATGAAAAACTGTTTTTT.

This rearrangement joins TRBV6-1 to TRBJ1-5, with D unresolved. This CDR3 is 12 amino acids long. V lost 7 bases and J lost 4, with 8 bases in between. Germline lookup yields CDR1 MNHNS and CDR2 SASEGT. The CDR3 loop is CASTADNQPQHF. Written as DNA, the CDR3 is TGTGCCAGCACGGCAGATAATCAGCCCCAGCATTTT.

This clone was detected only once. The J gene is TRBJ2-7, the V gene TRBV5-6, with 14 bases matching TRBD2. CDR1 is SGHDT, CDR2 YYEEEE, per germline. This CDR3 has 13 residues. The V gene end was trimmed by 4 bases and the J gene end by 7 bases; junction bases not matched to a gene: 1. The CDR3 loop is CASSRLAGGEQYF. As DNA, the CDR3 is TGTGCCAGCAGCCGACTAGCGGGAGGGGAGCAGTACTTC. Full variable domain (missing parts from reference TRBV5-6 and TRBJ2-7): DAGVTQSPTHLIKTRGQQVTLRCSPKSGHDTVSWYQQALGQGPQFIFQYYEEEERQRGNFPDRFSGHQFPNYSSELNVNALLLGDSALYLCASSRLAGGEQYFGPGTRLTVT.

The chain recombines TRBV7-2 with TRBJ2-1; maybe TRBD2 (5 bases). This CDR3 is built from 13 residues. Looked up from germline, CDR1 is SGHTA and CDR2 is FQGNSA. The germline V and J ends were trimmed by 5 bases and 10 bases, with 15 bases remaining between them. The DNA of the CDR3 is TGTGCCAGCAGCCTAGTACGCTCTAGCGAGCAGTTCTTC. Its translation is CASSLVRSSEQFF.

This clone was detected only once. This chain links TRBV6-5 with TRBJ2-7; D remains ambiguous. Trimming took off 5 bases at V and 5 bases at J, with 13 bases between the two ends. This CDR3 region has 13 residues. CDR1 and CDR2 from the germline V gene are MNHEY and SVGAGI. This CDR3 is CASSLGNRHEQYF. CDR3 nucleotides: TGTGCCAGCAGTCTGGGAAATCGCCACGAGCAGTACTTC.

The J gene is TRBJ2-1, the V gene TRBV5-4; 10 bases are a match to TRBD2. This CDR3 is built from 15 residues. V trimming: 0 bases; J trimming: 6 bases; junction bases outside the gene matches: 3. The germline gives CDR1 SGHNT, CDR2 YYREEE (reference sequence). The CDR3 here is CASSLGGLAPNEQFF. The CDR3 DNA is TGTGCCAGCAGCTTGGGGGGACTAGCGCCCAATGAGCAGTTCTTC.

The gene calls are TRBV18 and TRBJ2-7, with 8 positions matching TRBD1. CDR3 length: 15 residues. J gave up 5 bases and V 4 bases, and 10 bases lay outside the gene matches. The germline V gene encodes CDR1 KGHSH and CDR2 LQKENI. Here the CDR3 DNA reads TGTGCCAGCTCACGGGACAACAGGGGGTTCAACGAGCAGTACTTC. Amino acid sequence: CASSRDNRGFNEQYF. The whole variable domain, remainder taken from reference TRBV18 and TRBJ2-7, is NAGVMQNPRHLVRRRGQEARLRCSPMKGHSHVYWYRQLPEEGLKFMVYLQKENIIDESGMPKERFSAEFPKEGPSILRIQQVVRGDSAAYFCASSRDNRGFNEQYFGPGTRLTVT.

V and J are TRBV2 and TRBJ2-7, with D possibly TRBD1 on 6 matching bases. Germline assignment: CDR1 SNHLY and CDR2 FYNNEI. V lost 8 bases to trimming and J lost 2 bases, with 16 bases between them. CDR3 length: 14 amino acids. CDR3 sequence (DNA): TGTGCCAGCGGGGCTGGCCAGGGGACCTACGAGCAGTACTTC. Protein sequence: CASGAGQGTYEQYF.

The CDR3 loop reads CASSPTGYHNEQFF. DNA for the CDR3: TGTGCCAGCAGCCCTACGGGATACCACAATGAGCAGTTCTTC. The genes are TRBV7-9 and TRBJ2-1, with D maybe TRBD2 (5 bases). V lost 5 bases, J lost 5 bases, and 13 bases lay in between. The germline CDR1 and CDR2 sequences are SEHNR and FQNEAQ (reference sequence). CDR3 length equals 14 residues.

The rearrangement links TRBV6-5 to TRBJ2-1, with TRBD2 matching 11 bases. The V and J ends lost 6 bases and 10 bases, in that order; junction bases with no gene match: 8. Germline V lookup: CDR1 MNHEY, CDR2 SVGAGI. The CDR3 consists of 14 residues. DNA of the CDR3: TGTGCCAGCAGGGAGCTAGCGGGAGGACTCGAGCAGTTCTTC. Protein product: CASRELAGGLEQFF.

The chain is built from TRBV4-1 and TRBJ2-3; 10 bases are a match to TRBD2. CDR3 size: 17 residues. V was clipped by 4 bases and J by 0 bases; unmatched bases: 7. Looked up from germline, CDR1 is MGHRA and CDR2 is YSYEKL. For the CDR3, the DNA is TGCGCCAGCAGCCTTCGGACTAGCGGCCCTAGCACAGATACGCAGTATTTT. Translated, it gives CASSLRTSGPSTDTQYF.

The V gene is TRBV6-1, the J gene TRBJ1-2; no definite D call. CDR1 is MNHNS, CDR2 SASEGT, per germline. This CDR3 comprises 18 residues. V lost 1 base and J lost 1, with 19 bases in between. CDR3 region: CASSEVVRVVTVNYGYTF. Here the CDR3 DNA reads TGTGCCAGCAGTGAAGTTGTAAGGGTCGTCACCGTTAACTATGGCTACACCTTC.

The chain couples TRBV29-1 to TRBJ1-2; 7 nucleotides line up with TRBD1. V was pared by 6 bases and J by 6 bases, with 10 bases of the junction left unmatched. This CDR3 has 13 residues. Germline CDR1 SQVTM, CDR2 ANQGSEA. The DNA of the CDR3 is TGCAGCGTCCCCAGGGGGGGATCTAATGGCTACACCTTC. Amino acid sequence: CSVPRGGSNGYTF.

This clone was seen only once. The V and J genes are TRBV5-1 and TRBJ1-5; D is ambiguous. Trimming removed 4 bases at V and 7 bases at J, with 18 bases between. The germline CDR1 and CDR2 sequences are SGHRS and YFSETQ. CDR3 length: 15 amino acids. In DNA form, the CDR3 reads TGCGCCAGCAGCCTCCTAGGAGGGTCCGGACAGCCCCAGCATTTT. Amino acid sequence: CASSLLGGSGQPQHF. Drawing the rest from reference TRBV5-1 and TRBJ1-5, the complete variable domain is KAGVTQTPRYLIKTRGQQVTLSCSPISGHRSVSWYQQTPGQGLQFLFEYFSETQRNKGNFPGRFSGRQFSNSRSEMNVSTLELGDSALYLCASSLLGGSGQPQHFGDGTRLSIL.

The chain is built from TRBV6-1 and TRBJ2-7, with a weak D call TRBD1 (5 bases). Trimming removed 4 bases at V and 5 bases at J, with 15 bases between. Germline V gene sequence: CDR1 MNHNS, CDR2 SASEGT. CDR3 length equals 14 residues. CDR3 coding DNA: TGTGCCAGCAGTGCCATTAGGGGCGGCAACGAGCAGTACTTC. Translating gives CASSAIRGGNEQYF.

The chain recombines TRBV11-3 with TRBJ2-1; no definite D call. The CDR3 contains 12 residues. Germline CDR1 reads SGHNT; CDR2 reads YENEEA. Trimming took off 2 bases at V and 2 bases at J, with 1 base between the two ends. The CDR3 sequence is CASSLTYNEQFF. As DNA, the CDR3 is TGTGCCAGCAGCTTAACCTACAATGAGCAGTTCTTC.

V gene TRBV29-1 combines with J gene TRBJ2-1; D is perhaps TRBD2 (5 bases). The V and J ends lost 7 bases and 4 bases respectively, with 14 bases between them. This CDR3 has 13 residues. The germline gives CDR1 SQVTM, CDR2 ANQGSEA. The CDR3 region has the DNA TGCAGCGACCCCCTAGCAAAGTACAATGAGCAGTTCTTC. Encoded protein: CSDPLAKYNEQFF.

V gene TRBV6-1 combines with J gene TRBJ2-2; 7 nucleotides align to TRBD2. The CDR3 runs to 13 residues. Germline V gene lookup returns CDR1 MNHNS and CDR2 SASEGT. V lost 3 bases, J lost 6 bases, and 1 base stayed unmatched. The chain's CDR3 is CASSEGRAGELFF. In nucleotides, the CDR3 is TGTGCCAGCAGTGAGGGGAGGGCCGGGGAGCTGTTTTTT.

V is TRBV19 and J is TRBJ2-1, with 10 nucleotides matching TRBD2. Germline lookup yields CDR1 LNHDA and CDR2 SQIVND (reference sequence). The CDR3 covers 16 residues. The ends lost 10 bases at V and 6 bases at J; junction bases unmatched: 15. CDR3 residues: CATSRSGRSGINEQFF. The CDR3 bases are TGTGCCACAAGCCGTAGCGGGAGGTCGGGTATCAATGAGCAGTTCTTC. The variable domain in full, completed from reference TRBV19 and TRBJ2-1, reads DGGITQSPKYLFRKEGQNVTLSCEQNLNHDAMYWYRQDPGQGLRLIYYSQIVNDFQKGDIAEGYSVSREKKESFPLTVTSAQKNPTAFYLCATSRSGRSGINEQFFGPGTRLTVL.

The V call is TRBV9, the J call TRBJ2-1, with 10 bases that match TRBD2. This CDR3 has 16 residues. V lost 3 bases to trimming and J lost 4 bases; unmatched junction nucleotides: 7. In germline, CDR1 is SGDLS, CDR2 YYNGEE. CDR3 nucleotide sequence: TGTGCCAGCAGCGCCCGGACTAGCGGCCTGTACAATGAGCAGTTCTTC. Translation gives CASSARTSGLYNEQFF. Using reference TRBV9 and TRBJ2-1 for the parts outside the CDR3, the full variable domain is DSGVTQTPKHLITATGQRVTLRCSPRSGDLSVYWYQQSLDQGLQFLIQYYNGEERAKGNILERFSAQQFPDLHSELNLSSLELGDSALYFCASSARTSGLYNEQFFGPGTRLTVL.

This chain uses TRBV11-3 with TRBJ2-7, with a possible D match to TRBD2 (5 bases). The CDR3 contains 12 residues. With 4 bases removed from V and 12 bases from J, the gap between germline ends came to 16 bases. Germline V gene sequence: CDR1 SGHNT, CDR2 YENEEA. The CDR3 DNA reads TGTGCCAGCAGCTCCCCGATGGGGAGCAGGTACTTC. Translating it yields CASSSPMGSRYF. The full variable domain, its missing parts supplied by reference TRBV11-3 and TRBJ2-7, is EAGVVQSPRYKIIEKKQPVAFWCNPISGHNTLYWYLQNLGQGPELLIRYENEEAVDDSQLPKDRFSAERLKGVDSTLKIQPAELGDSAVYLCASSSPMGSRYFGPGTRLTVT.

This clone appeared a single time. The chain carries TRBV2 and TRBJ2-7, with a tentative D call TRBD2 (5 bases). V dropped 9 bases and J dropped 3 bases, with 18 bases sitting between them. Looked up from germline, CDR1 is SNHLY and CDR2 is FYNNEI. This CDR3 is 14 amino acids long. The CDR3: CASAFESEGYEQYF. For the CDR3, the DNA is TGTGCCAGTGCCTTTGAAAGTGAGGGCTACGAGCAGTACTTC.

Points on this clone: The sample has other DNA sequences that encode this CDR3 too. V usage is TRBV18 and J usage is TRBJ2-7; D is unclear. The V and J ends lost 3 bases and 3 bases respectively, with 6 bases between them. Germline loops: CDR1 KGHSH, CDR2 LQKENI. This CDR3 has 12 amino acids. The CDR3 DNA sequence: TGTGCCAGCTCACCGGTTAGCTACGAGCAGTACTTC. Residues: CASSPVSYEQYF.

V usage is TRBV5-1 and J usage is TRBJ1-1; 7 positions agree with TRBD1. Germline CDR1 is SGHRS and CDR2 is YFSETQ. The CDR3 is made up of 16 amino acids. Unmatched junction bases numbered 7, after V lost 1 base and J lost 1 base. Written as DNA, the CDR3 is TGCGCCAGCAGCTTGAAAGCGGGACAGTCGAACACTGAAGCTTTCTTT. It specifies CASSLKAGQSNTEAFF.

The chain is built from TRBV19 and TRBJ1-5; TRBD1 is a possible D gene (5 bases). The CDR3 sequence is 14 residues long. Germline V gene lookup returns CDR1 LNHDA and CDR2 SQIVND (reference sequence). Trimming removed 5 bases from V and 2 bases from J, with 10 bases in between. This chain's CDR3 is CASSPTTGNQPQHF. In DNA form, the CDR3 reads TGTGCCAGTAGTCCGACGACAGGCAATCAGCCCCAGCATTTT.

This rearrangement joins TRBV7-8 to TRBJ2-3; the match to TRBD2 covers 10 bases. The CDR3 consists of 18 residues. CDR1 and CDR2 (germline): SGHVS, FQNEAQ. Trimming at V came to 6 bases and at J to 5 bases, leaving 17 bases not matched to a gene. The CDR3: CASRFPPGLAPEGDTQYF. In DNA, the CDR3 is TGTGCCAGCAGATTCCCGCCGGGACTAGCGCCCGAGGGAGATACGCAGTATTTT.

The V call is TRBV6-6, the J call TRBJ1-5, with D unresolved. This CDR3 has 16 residues. Trimming shortened V by 7 bases and J by 2 bases, and 18 bases separated the two germline ends. Germline V CDR1 and CDR2: MNHNY, SVGAGI (reference sequence). The CDR3 coding sequence is TGTGCCAGCACTTCACGGACCCCCCATCGCAATCAGCCCCAGCATTTT. Its protein product is CASTSRTPHRNQPQHF.

In its sample, this clone was seen once. The chain links TRBV6-1 to TRBJ2-2; D might be TRBD1 (6 bases). Germline loops: CDR1 MNHNS, CDR2 SASEGT. V was trimmed by 8 bases and J by 4 bases, leaving 17 bases between them. The CDR3 runs 15 residues. CDR3 nucleotide sequence: TGTGCCAGCCACTTCCCCAGGGGTGGCACCGGGGAGCTGTTTTTT. Translated, it gives CASHFPRGGTGELFF.

Worth noting for this clone: Other nucleotide sequences in the sample specify the same CDR3. The chain combines TRBV6-5 with TRBJ2-7, with 12 bases identical to TRBD2. The CDR3 is 14 residues long. CDR1 is MNHEY and CDR2 is SVGAGI in the germline V gene. The trim removed 5 bases at V and 2 bases at J, leaving 1 base unmatched. The CDR3 protein is CASSRTSGTYEQYF. The CDR3 DNA follows: TGTGCCAGCAGTCGGACTAGCGGGACCTACGAGCAGTACTTC.

The chain is built from TRBV6-1 and TRBJ1-1; D unclear. The CDR3 sequence is 11 residues long. The V gene's germline CDR1 is MNHNS and CDR2 SASEGT. V was trimmed by 9 bases and J by 3 bases, leaving 8 bases between them. The CDR3 DNA follows: TGTGCCAGTATCCGGGACACTGAAGCTTTCTTT. The encoded protein is CASIRDTEAFF.